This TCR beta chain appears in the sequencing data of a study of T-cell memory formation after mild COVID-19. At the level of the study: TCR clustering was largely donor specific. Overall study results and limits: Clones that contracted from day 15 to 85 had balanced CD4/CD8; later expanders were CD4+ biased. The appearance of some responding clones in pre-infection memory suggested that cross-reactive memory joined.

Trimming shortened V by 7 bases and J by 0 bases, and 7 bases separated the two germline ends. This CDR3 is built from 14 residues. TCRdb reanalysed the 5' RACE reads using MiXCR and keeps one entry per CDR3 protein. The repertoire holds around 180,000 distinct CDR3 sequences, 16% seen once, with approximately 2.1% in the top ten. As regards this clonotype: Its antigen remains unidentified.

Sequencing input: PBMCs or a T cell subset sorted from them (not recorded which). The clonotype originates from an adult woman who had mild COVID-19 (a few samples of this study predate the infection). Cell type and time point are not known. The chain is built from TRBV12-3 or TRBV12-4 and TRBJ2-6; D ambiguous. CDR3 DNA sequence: TGTGCCAGCAAGTTAAGCTCTGGGGCCAACGTCCTGACTTTC. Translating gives CASKLSSGANVLTF.